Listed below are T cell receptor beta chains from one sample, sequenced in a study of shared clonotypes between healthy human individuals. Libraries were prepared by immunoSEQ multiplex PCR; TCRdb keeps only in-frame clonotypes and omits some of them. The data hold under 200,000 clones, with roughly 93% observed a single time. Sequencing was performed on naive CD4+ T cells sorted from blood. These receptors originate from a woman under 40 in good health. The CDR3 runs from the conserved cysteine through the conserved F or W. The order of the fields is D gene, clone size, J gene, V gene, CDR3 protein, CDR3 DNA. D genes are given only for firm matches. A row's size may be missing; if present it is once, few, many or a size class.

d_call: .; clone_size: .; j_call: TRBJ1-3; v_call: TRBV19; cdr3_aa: CASSYLTSGNTIYF; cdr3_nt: TGTGCCAGTAGCTATCTTACGTCTGGAAACACCATATATTTT
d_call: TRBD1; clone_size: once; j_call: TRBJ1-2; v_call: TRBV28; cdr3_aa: CASSTGTGVFTNYGYTF; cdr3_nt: TGTGCCAGCAGTACAGGTACAGGGGTCTTCACTAACTATGGCTACACCTTC
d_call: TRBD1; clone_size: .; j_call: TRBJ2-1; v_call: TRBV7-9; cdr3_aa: CASSLGRQGADNEQFF; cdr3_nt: TGTGCCAGCAGCTTAGGTCGACAGGGGGCGGACAATGAGCAGTTCTTC
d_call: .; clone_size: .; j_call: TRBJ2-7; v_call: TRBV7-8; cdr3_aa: CASSPRGLTGPADQYF; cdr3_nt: TGTGCCAGCAGCCCGAGGGGGTTAACGGGACCAGCCGACCAGTACTTC
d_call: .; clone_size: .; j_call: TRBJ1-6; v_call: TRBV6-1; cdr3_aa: CASSGGQGYSPLHF; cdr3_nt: TGTGCCAGCAGTGGTGGTCAGGGGTATTCACCCCTCCACTTT
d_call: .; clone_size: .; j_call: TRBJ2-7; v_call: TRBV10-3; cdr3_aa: CAISRANSRASGEQYF; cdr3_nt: TGTGCCATCAGCCGAGCAAATAGCCGGGCCAGTGGGGAGCAGTACTTC
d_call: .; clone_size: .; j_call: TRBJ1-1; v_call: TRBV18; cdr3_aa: CASSREQRNTEAFF; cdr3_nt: TGTGCCAGCTCACGAGAACAGAGGAACACTGAAGCTTTCTTT
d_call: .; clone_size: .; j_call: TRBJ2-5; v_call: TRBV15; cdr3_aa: CATQDVPGSGQYF; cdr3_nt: TGTGCCACGCAGGACGTTCCGGGTTCCGGGCAGTACTTC
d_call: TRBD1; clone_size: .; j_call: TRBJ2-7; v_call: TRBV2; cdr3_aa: CASISEATGWAEQYF; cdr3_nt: TGTGCCAGCATCTCCGAGGCGACAGGGTGGGCCGAGCAGTACTTC
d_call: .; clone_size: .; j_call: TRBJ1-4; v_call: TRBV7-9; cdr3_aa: CASSDPRGDEKLFF; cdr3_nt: TGTGCCAGCAGCGACCCAAGGGGCGATGAAAAACTGTTTTTT
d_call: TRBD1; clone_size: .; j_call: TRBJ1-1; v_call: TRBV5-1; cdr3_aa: CASSYGTAGEAFF; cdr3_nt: TGCGCCAGCAGCTACGGGACAGCCGGCGAAGCTTTCTTT
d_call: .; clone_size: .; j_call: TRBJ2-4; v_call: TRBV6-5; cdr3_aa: CASSRDRGAKNIQYF; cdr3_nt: TGTGCCAGCAGTAGGGATAGGGGGGCCAAAAACATTCAGTACTTC
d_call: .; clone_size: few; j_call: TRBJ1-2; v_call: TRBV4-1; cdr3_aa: CASSQPPTVNGGYTF; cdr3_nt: TGCGCCAGCAGCCAACCCCCGACAGTTAATGGGGGCTACACCTTC
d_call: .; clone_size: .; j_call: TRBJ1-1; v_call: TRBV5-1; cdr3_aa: CASSLAHIKDSPKEAFF; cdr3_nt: TGCGCCAGCAGCTTGGCCCATATAAAGGACAGTCCTAAGGAAGCTTTCTTT
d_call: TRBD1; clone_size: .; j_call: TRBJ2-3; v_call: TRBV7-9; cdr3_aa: CASSHGDRGGTDTQYF; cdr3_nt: TGTGCCAGCAGCCATGGGGACAGGGGGGGCACAGATACGCAGTATTTT
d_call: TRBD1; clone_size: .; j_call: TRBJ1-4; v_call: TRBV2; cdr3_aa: CASSGTGNEKLFF; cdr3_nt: TGTGCCAGTTCCGGGACAGGGAACGAAAAACTGTTTTTT
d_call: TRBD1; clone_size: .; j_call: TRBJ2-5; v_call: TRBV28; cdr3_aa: CASSSGQGPQETQYF; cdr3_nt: TGTGCCAGCAGTTCTGGACAGGGTCCCCAAGAGACCCAGTACTTC
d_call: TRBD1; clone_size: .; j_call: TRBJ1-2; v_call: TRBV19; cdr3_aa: CASSTQGAFGYTF; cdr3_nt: TGTGCCAGTAGTACACAGGGGGCGTTTGGCTACACCTTC
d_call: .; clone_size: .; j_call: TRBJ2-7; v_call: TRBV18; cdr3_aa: CASSSRDPWPPEQYF; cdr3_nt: TGTGCCAGCTCATCGCGGGACCCCTGGCCACCCGAGCAGTACTTC
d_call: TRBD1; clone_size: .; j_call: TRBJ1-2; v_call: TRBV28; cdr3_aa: CASSLLGTGDYGYTF; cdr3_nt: TGTGCCAGCAGTTTACTTGGGACAGGGGATTATGGCTACACCTTC
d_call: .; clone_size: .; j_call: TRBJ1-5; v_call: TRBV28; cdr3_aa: CASSFSRNSNQPQHF; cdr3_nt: TGTGCCAGCAGTTTTTCACGGAATAGCAATCAGCCCCAGCATTTT
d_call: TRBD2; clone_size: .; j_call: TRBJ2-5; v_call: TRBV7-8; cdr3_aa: CASSLVRAGGGETQYF; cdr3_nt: TGTGCCAGCAGCTTAGTTCGAGCGGGAGGAGGGGAGACCCAGTACTTC
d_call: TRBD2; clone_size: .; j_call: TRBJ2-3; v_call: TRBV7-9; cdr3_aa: CASSWGGSFTDTQYF; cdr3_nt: TGTGCCAGCAGCTGGGGCGGGAGTTTCACAGATACGCAGTATTTT
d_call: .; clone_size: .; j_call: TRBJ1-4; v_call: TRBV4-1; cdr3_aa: CASSKTNEKLFF; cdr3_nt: TGCGCCAGCAGTAAAACAAATGAAAAACTGTTTTTT
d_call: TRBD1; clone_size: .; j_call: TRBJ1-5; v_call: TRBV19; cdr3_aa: CASSSGQGSEPQHF; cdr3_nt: TGTGCCAGTAGTTCCGGACAGGGATCGGAGCCCCAGCATTTT
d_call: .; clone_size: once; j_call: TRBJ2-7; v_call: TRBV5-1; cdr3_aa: CASSPGLSTILYEQYF; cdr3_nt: TGCGCCAGCAGCCCCGGACTATCCACAATTTTGTACGAGCAGTACTTC
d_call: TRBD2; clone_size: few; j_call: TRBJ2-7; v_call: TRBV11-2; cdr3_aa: CASSPRTSGPYEQYF; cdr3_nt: TGTGCCAGCAGCCCGAGGACTAGCGGACCCTACGAGCAGTACTTC
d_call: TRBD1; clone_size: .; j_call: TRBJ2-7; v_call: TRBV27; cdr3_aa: CASSSAGGLSSYEQYF; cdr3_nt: TGTGCCAGCAGTTCCGCAGGGGGCCTCAGCAGCTACGAGCAGTACTTC
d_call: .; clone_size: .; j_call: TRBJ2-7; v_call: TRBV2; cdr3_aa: CASPRLRRNEQYF; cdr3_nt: TGTGCCAGTCCCCGGCTTCGAAGAAACGAGCAGTACTTC
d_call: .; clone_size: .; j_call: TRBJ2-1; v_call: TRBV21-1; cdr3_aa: CASSSRYSQENEQFF; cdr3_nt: TGTGCCAGCAGCTCCCGATACAGCCAGGAGAATGAGCAGTTCTTC
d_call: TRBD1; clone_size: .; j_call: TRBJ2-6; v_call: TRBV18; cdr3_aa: CASSPWATGTGANVLTF; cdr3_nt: TGTGCCAGCTCACCATGGGCGACAGGGACCGGGGCCAACGTCCTGACTTTC
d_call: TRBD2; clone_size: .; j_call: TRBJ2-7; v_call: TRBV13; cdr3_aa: CASSPGAGVVYEQYF; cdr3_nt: TGTGCCAGCAGTCCTGGAGCGGGAGTAGTCTACGAGCAGTACTTC
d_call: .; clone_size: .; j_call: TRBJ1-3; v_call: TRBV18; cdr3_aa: CASSPNRDSGNTIYF; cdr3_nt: TGTGCCAGCTCACCCAACAGGGACTCTGGAAACACCATATATTTT
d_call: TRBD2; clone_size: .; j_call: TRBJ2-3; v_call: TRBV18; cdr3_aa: CASSPLTSAATDTQYF; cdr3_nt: TGTGCCAGCTCACCTCTGACTAGCGCCGCCACAGATACGCAGTATTTT
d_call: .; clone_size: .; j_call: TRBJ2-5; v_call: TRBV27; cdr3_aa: CASRLQEQYF; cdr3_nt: TGTGCCAGCCGGTTACAAGAGCAGTACTTC
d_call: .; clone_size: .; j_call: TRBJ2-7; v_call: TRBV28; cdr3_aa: CASSGREARTYSEQYF; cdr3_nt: TGTGCCAGCTCTGGCAGGGAGGCACGGACCTATTCCGAGCAGTACTTC
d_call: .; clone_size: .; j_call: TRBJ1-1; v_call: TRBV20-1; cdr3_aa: CSATGNEAFF; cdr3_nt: TGCAGTGCGACCGGGAACGAGGCTTTCTTT
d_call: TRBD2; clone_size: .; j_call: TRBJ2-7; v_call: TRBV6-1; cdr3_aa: CASSLTSVSYEQYF; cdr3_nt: TGTGCCAGCAGTCTTACTAGCGTGTCCTACGAGCAGTACTTC
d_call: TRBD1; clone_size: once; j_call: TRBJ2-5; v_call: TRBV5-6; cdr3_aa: CASSPVRTGQETQYF; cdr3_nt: TGTGCCAGCAGCCCGGTTAGGACAGGGCAAGAGACCCAGTACTTC
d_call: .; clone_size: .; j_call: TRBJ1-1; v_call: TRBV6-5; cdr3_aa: CASSYSGGFLDAFF; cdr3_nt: TGTGCCAGCAGTTACTCGGGGGGCTTCCTCGATGCTTTCTTT